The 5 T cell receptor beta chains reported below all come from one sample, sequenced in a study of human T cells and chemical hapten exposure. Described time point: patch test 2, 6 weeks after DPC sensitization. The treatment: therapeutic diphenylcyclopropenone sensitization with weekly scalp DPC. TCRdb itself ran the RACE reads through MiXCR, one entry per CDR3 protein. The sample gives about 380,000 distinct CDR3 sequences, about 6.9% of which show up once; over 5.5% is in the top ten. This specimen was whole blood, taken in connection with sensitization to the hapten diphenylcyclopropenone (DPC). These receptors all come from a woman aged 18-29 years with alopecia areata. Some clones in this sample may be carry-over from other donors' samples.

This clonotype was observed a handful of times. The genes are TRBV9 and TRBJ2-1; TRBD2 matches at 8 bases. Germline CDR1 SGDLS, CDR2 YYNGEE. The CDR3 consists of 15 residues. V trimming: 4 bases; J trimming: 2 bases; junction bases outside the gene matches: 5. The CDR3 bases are TGTGCCAGCAGCCCCGGGGGGGTGGCCTACAATGAGCAGTTCTTC. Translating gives CASSPGGVAYNEQFF.

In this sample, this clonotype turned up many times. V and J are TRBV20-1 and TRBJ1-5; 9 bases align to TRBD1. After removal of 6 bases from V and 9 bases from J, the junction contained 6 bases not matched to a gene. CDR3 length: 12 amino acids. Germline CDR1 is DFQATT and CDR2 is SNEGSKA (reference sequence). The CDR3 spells CSAWTGVRPQHF. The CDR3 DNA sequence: TGCAGTGCGTGGACAGGGGTTCGGCCCCAGCATTTT.

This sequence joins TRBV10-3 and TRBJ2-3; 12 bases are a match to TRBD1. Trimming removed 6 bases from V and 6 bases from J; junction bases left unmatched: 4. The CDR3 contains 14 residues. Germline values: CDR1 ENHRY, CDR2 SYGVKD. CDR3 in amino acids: CAISPGQGADTQYF. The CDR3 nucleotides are TGTGCCATCAGCCCGGGACAGGGGGCTGATACGCAGTATTTT.

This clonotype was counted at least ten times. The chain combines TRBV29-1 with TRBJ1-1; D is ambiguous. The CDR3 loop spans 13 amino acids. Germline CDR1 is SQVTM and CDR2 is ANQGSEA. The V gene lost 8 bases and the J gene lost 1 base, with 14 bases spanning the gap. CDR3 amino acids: CSTRHNQNTEAFF. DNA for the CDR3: TGCAGCACCCGGCATAATCAGAACACTGAAGCTTTCTTT.

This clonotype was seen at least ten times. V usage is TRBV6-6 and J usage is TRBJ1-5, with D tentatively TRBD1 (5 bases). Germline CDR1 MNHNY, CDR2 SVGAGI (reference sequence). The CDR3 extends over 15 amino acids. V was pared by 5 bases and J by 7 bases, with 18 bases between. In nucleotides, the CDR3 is TGTGCCAGCAGTCCAATCCGGGGGACTAGGCAGCCCCAGCATTTT. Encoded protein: CASSPIRGTRQPQHF.